This TCR beta chain originates from a study of post-analysis software for immune sequencing data. General observations from the study: With TRBV5-6, TRBV5-1 and TRBV20-1 included, 5 or 6 TRBV segments were more frequent in patients than in controls.

Unique molecular identifiers were present in the TCR beta cDNA libraries. TCRdb passed the PCR reads through MiXCR, listing each CDR3 protein once. The sample has hundreds of thousands of distinct CDR3 sequences, approximately 30% seen once; the top ten hold roughly 0.54%. V was cut by 6 bases and J by 5 bases, with 14 bases left in between. The germline V gene has CDR1 MGHDK and CDR2 SYGVNS. The CDR3 totals 14 residues. Of note for this clonotype: Antigen specificity is unknown.

The sequenced sample consisted of blood. J is TRBJ2-1 and V is TRBV25-1, with TRBD2 as a possible D gene (6 bases). The sequence was obtained from a girl aged 5-17 years with multiple sclerosis. The CDR3 DNA reads as TGTGCCAGCAGAGACCTGTCGGGAGACAATGAGCAGTTCTTC. It yields the protein CASRDLSGDNEQFF.